Given below is one T cell receptor beta chain in context. This receptor's antigen is unknown. No base quality information exists; no much larger clone differs at one position. Amplification of TCR beta CDR3 regions was carried out from RNA transcripts. For the first round of RT-PCR on the TCR CDR3, the HTBI primer set was used together with the Qiagen OneStep RT-PCR kit. Libraries were constructed in a second round of multiplex PCR, after which size selection and purification were carried out. Paired-end sequencing of the libraries was performed with 100 bp reads on an Illumina HiSeq2000. The study's processing was this. SOAPnuke was used to process the raw data, removing reads that contained adapters or uncalled bases, had a mean Phred below 15, or lacked an exact match to the constant primer or identifier. COPE v1.2.5 was used to merge high-quality paired reads, and clonotypes were defined as unique nucleotide sequences. MiTCR v1.1 was used to align clonotypes to the IMGT TRBV, TRBD and TRBJ reference segments. The analysis included only V-J combinations with a frequency above 0.0001, which together covered more than 99% of the repertoires. A TCS score was defined as the ratio of F50 (clonal expansion) to E x V (chaos), with BLOSUM62-based TCRdist applied between CDR3 peptides within each V-J. Welch's t-statistics and random forest reduced around 520 V-J features to under 15, which were used in a naive Bayes classifier (R e1071). The similarity between thyroid and blood repertoires was quantified using the Morisita-Horn index. TCRdb ran its own pipeline on the public reads, namely fastp trimming at Q25 and MiXCR clone calling, and kept in-frame beta chains. Rows with a matching CDR3 protein are joined into one entry that keeps the most common DNA and genes. The V and J calls were not made by the authors but by TCRdb's processing. The sample has around 35,000 distinct CDR3 sequences on record, about 47% of them singletons. The ten biggest clones cover 17% of the sample.

Moderately to severely active disease, a Clinical Activity Score of at least 3, a NOSPECS grade of at least 4, and a duration under 3 months were present in ophthalmopathy patients. Exclusion was applied to patients with uncontrolled infections, other autoimmune diseases, pregnancy or lactation. Diagnoses were established on the basis of clinical symptoms, serum thyroxine and TRAb, thyroid ultrasound, and orbital computed tomography. PBMCs were separated from roughly 10 ml of fresh peripheral blood using Ficoll-Paque density gradient centrifugation. Trizol reagent was used to extract total RNA, and RNA quality was then checked on an Agilent 2100 Bioanalyzer. Via the germline V gene, CDR1 is SQVTM and CDR2 ANQGSEA. V and J lose 1 base and 7 bases, and a span of 16 bases separates them. The CDR3 contains 14 residues, cysteine and phenylalanine counted. The kept DNA is CDR3 alone, 42 bases in frame from the first base.

These data belong to a study of T cells in Graves' hyperthyroidism and ophthalmopathy (dated by TCRdb to between 2017 and 2020). Regarding the complete study: Peripheral blood was collected at initial diagnosis, before any treatment. The study also compared thyroid tissue and blood T-cell repertoires from about 6 Graves' hyperthyroidism patients. The 85 to 100 discovery patients were divided at random into training and test sets in a 7:3 ratio. After sampling, hyperthyroidism patients received methimazole starting at 30 mg daily, and ophthalmopathy patients received high-dose intravenous methylprednisolone. Prospective prediction of ophthalmopathy was tested in an independent validation cohort consisting of under 20 hyperthyroidism patients and some 16 patients who later progressed to ophthalmopathy. The paper describes TCR Vbeta CDR3 sequencing of 135 peripheral blood samples, made up of roughly 45 ophthalmopathy patients, 70 to 75 hyperthyroidism patients and 17 progressor patients. To identify distinguishing TCR V-J signatures, a discovery cohort of 100 or so patients was used, comprising 40 to 45 with Graves' ophthalmopathy and around 57 with stable Graves' hyperthyroidism. Study-wide findings and limitations: In validation, the model predicted progression to ophthalmopathy with approximately 71% sensitivity and approximately 72% specificity, a median of 6.5 months before onset. Blood samples also contained most of the expanded thyroid clonotypes (frequency above 0.001), which suggests that blood repertoires may reflect thyroid immune responses. A model built on a 13 V-J signature distinguished ophthalmopathy from stable hyperthyroidism, reaching 85% to 90% sensitivity and about 81% specificity in cross-validation and 80%/75% in testing. Sample size was not statistically predetermined, and blinding of investigators to group allocation was not performed.

The clonotype was recovered from a middle-aged man with Graves' ophthalmopathy. The sequenced sample was blood. Recombination linked TRBV29-1 to TRBJ1-2; TRBD1 might be the D gene, on 6 matching bases. The CDR3 loop reads CSVEVGRGLGGYTF. The nucleotide sequence reads TGCAGCGTTGAAGTTGGCAGGGGTCTTGGTGGCTACACCTTC.